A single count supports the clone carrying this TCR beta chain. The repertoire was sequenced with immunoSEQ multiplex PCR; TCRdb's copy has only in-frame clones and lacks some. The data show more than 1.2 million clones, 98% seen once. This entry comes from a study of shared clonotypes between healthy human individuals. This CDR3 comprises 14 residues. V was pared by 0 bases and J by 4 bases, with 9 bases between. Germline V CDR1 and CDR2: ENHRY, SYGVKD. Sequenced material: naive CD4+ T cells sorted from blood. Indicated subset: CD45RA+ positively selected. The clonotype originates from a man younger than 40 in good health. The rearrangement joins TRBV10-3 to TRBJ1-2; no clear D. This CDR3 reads CAISESGGTYGYTF. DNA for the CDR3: TGTGCCATCAGTGAGTCAGGAGGAACCTATGGCTACACCTTC.